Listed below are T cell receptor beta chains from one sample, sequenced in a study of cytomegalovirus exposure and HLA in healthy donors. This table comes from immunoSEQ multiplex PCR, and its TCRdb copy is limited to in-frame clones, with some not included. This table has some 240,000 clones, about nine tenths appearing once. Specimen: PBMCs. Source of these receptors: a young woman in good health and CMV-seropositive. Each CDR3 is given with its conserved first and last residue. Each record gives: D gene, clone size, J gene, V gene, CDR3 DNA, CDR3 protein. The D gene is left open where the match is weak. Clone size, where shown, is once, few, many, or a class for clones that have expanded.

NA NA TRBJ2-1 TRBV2 TGTGCCAGCAGTGCCTTGGTTAGCGACAATGAGCAGTTCTTC CASSALVSDNEQFF
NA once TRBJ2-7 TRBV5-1 TGCGCCAGCAGCCTAAACTACGAGCAGTACTTC CASSLNYEQYF
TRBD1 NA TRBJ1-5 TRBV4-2 TGTGCCAGCAGCCAAGAGAGGGGGCTGGGTCAGCCCCAGCATTTT CASSQERGLGQPQHF
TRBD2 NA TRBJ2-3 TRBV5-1 TGCGCCAGCAGCTTGGGGGAGGGCTTCGCAGATACGCAGTATTTT CASSLGEGFADTQYF
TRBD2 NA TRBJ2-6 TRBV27 TGTGCCAGCAGTCAACCGGGACTAGGGAGCTCTGGGGCCAACGTCCTGACTTTC CASSQPGLGSSGANVLTF
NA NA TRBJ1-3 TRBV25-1 TGTGCCAGCAGTGAGTCGGTCGGGGTCTCTGGAAACACCATATATTTT CASSESVGVSGNTIYF
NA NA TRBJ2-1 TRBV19 TGTGCCAGTAGCCCAATCGGACAGCAGCAGTTCTTC CASSPIGQQQFF
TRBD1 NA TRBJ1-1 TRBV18 TGTGCCAGCTCAATACAGGGGCGGGACACTGAAGCTTTCTTT CASSIQGRDTEAFF
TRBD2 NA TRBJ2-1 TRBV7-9 TGTGCCAGCAGCTTACGGCTCGGGACTAGCCCACGCAATGAGCAGTTCTTC CASSLRLGTSPRNEQFF
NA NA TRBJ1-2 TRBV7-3 TGTGCCAGCAGCACCGACGGGGTCAACTATGGCTACACCTTC CASSTDGVNYGYTF
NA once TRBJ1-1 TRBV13 TGTGCCAGCGGTTGGGGGGGCGGTGGCGGCACTGAAGCTTTCTTT CASGWGGGGGTEAFF
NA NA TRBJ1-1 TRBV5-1 TGCGCCAGCAGCTTGACGGGTATGAACACTGAAGCTTTCTTT CASSLTGMNTEAFF
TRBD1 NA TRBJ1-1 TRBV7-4 TGTGCCAGCAGCTTAGGGGCTTCGGCGGGACAGGGGATGAACACTGAAGCTTTCTTT CASSLGASAGQGMNTEAFF
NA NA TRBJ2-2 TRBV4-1 TGCGCCAGCAGCCCACGGACAGCCCTCGTTAGCACCGGGGAGCTGTTTTTT CASSPRTALVSTGELFF
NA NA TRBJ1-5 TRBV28 TGTGCCAGCAGTTTATGGTCCGGCAATCAGCCCCAGCATTTT CASSLWSGNQPQHF
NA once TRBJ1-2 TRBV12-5 TGTGCTAGTGGTTTCAGTTCTAGAATGGGCTACACCTTC CASGFSSRMGYTF
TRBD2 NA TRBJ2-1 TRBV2 TGTGCCAGCAGAGCGGGAGGGTACAATGAGCAGTTCTTC CASRAGGYNEQFF
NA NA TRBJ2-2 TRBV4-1 TGCGCCAGCAGCCAACGGTTGGTTCCACCGGTGCCCCAGGTGGTGGCCGGGGAGCTGTTTTTT CASSQRLVPPVPQVVAGELFF
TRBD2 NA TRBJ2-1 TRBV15 TGTGCCACCAGCAGGACATCAGCGGGAGTCGACAATGAGCAGTTCTTC CATSRTSAGVDNEQFF
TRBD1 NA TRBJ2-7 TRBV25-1 TGTGCCAGCAGACCTCGATCGGCCGACAGGGGCTTTGGAGAGCAGTACTTC CASRPRSADRGFGEQYF
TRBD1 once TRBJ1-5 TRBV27 TGTGCCAGCAGTTTGACCGGGACAGGTAGCAATCAGCCCCAGCATTTT CASSLTGTGSNQPQHF